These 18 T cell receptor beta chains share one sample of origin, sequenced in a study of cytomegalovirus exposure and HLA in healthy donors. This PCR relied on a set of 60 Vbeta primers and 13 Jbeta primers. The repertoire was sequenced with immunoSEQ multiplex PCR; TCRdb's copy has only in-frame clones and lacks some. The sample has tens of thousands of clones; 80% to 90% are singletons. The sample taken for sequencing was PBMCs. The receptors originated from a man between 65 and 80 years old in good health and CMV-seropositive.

The DNA of the CDR3 is TGTGCCAGCAGGGACCGAGGGGGAAGTAGCACAGATACGCAGTATTTT. Translated: CASRDRGGSSTDTQYF. The chain combines TRBV2 with TRBJ2-3, with D possibly being TRBD1 (6 bases). V lost 6 bases, J lost 0 bases, and 16 bases lay in between. The CDR3 spans 16 residues. Germline values: CDR1 SNHLY, CDR2 FYNNEI.

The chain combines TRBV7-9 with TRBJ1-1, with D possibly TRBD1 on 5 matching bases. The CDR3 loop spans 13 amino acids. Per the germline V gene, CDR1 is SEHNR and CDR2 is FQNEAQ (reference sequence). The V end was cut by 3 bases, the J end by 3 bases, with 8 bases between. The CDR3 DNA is TGTGCCAGCAGCTTGGCAGGGTACACTGAAGCTTTCTTT. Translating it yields CASSLAGYTEAFF.

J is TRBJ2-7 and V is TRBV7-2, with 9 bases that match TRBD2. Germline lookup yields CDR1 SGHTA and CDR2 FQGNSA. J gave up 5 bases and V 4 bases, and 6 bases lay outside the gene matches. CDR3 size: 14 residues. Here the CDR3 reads CASSSGLAQNEQYF. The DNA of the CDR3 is TGTGCCAGCAGCTCGGGACTAGCCCAGAACGAGCAGTACTTC.

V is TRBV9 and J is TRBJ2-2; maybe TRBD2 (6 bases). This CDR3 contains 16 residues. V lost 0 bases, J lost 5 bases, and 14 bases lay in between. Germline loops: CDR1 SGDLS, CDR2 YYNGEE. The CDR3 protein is CASSVVSREETGELFF. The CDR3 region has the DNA TGTGCCAGCAGCGTAGTATCCAGGGAGGAAACCGGGGAGCTGTTTTTT.

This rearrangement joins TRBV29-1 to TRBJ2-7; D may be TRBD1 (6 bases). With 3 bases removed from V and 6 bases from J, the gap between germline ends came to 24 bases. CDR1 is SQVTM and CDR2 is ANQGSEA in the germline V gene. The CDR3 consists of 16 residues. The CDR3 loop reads CSVDSLIDRRVCEQYF. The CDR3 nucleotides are TGCAGCGTTGATTCCCTGATTGACAGGCGAGTGTGCGAGCAGTACTTC.

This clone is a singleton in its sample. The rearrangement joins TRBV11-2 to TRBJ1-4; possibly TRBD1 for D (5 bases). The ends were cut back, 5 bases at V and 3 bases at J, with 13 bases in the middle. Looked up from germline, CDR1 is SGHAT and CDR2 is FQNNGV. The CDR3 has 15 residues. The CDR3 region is CASSPPGGPNEKLFF. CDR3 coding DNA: TGTGCCAGCAGCCCGCCCGGGGGACCTAATGAAAAACTGTTTTTT.

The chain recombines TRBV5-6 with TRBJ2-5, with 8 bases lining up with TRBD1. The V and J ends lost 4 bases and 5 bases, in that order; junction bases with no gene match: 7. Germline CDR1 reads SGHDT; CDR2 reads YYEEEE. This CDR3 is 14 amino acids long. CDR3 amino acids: CASSRQGAGETQYF. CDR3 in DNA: TGTGCCAGCAGCCGCCAGGGGGCGGGTGAGACCCAGTACTTC.

The chain's CDR3 is CAISVEDSTDTQYF. The CDR3 DNA sequence: TGTGCCATCAGTGTAGAGGATTCCACAGATACGCAGTATTTT. The chain combines TRBV10-3 with TRBJ2-3; unclear D gene. Germline CDR1 is ENHRY and CDR2 is SYGVKD. This CDR3 has 14 residues. V lost 4 bases, J lost 2 bases, and 10 bases lay in between.

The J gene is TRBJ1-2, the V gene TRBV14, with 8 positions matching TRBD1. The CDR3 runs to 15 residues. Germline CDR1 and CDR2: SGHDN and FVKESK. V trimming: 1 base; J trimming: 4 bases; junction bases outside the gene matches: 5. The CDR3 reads CASSQVGRGPYGYTF. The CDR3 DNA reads TGTGCCAGCAGCCAAGTCGGCAGGGGGCCCTATGGCTACACCTTC.

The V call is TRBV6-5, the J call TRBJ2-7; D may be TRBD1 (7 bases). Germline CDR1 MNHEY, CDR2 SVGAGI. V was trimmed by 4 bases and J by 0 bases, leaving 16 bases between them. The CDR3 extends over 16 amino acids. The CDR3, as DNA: TGTGCCAGCAGTTTCCAGGGGGGACCACTCTCCTACGAGCAGTACTTC. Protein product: CASSFQGGPLSYEQYF.

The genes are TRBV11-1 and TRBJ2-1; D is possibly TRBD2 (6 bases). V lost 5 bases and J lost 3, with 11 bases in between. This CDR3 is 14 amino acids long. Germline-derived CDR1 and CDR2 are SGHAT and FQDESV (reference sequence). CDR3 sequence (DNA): TGTGCCAGCAGCCTCTACGGGGGCTACAATGAGCAGTTCTTC. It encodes CASSLYGGYNEQFF. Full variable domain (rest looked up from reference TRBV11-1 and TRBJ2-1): EAEVAQSPRYKITEKSQAVAFWCDPISGHATLYWYRQILGQGPELLVQFQDESVVDDSQLPKDRFSAERLKGVDSTLKIQPAELGDSAMYLCASSLYGGYNEQFFGPGTRLTVL.

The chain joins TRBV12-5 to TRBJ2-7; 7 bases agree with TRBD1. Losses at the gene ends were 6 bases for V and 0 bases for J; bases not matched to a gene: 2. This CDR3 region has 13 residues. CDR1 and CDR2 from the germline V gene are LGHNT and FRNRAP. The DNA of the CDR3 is TGTGCTAGTGGACGGGACAGCTCCTACGAGCAGTACTTC. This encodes CASGRDSSYEQYF.

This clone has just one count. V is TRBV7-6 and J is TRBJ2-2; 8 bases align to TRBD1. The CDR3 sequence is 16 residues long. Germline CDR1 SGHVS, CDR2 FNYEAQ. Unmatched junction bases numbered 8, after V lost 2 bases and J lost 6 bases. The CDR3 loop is CASSLRQGKEAGELFF. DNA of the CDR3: TGTGCCAGCAGCTTAAGACAGGGGAAAGAAGCCGGGGAGCTGTTTTTT.

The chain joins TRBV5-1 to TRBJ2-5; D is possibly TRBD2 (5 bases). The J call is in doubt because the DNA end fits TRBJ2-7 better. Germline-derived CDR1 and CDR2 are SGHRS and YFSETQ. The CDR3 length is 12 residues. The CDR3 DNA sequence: TGCGCCAGCAGCTTGGCCGGGAACGAGCAGTACTTC. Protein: CASSLAGNEQYF.

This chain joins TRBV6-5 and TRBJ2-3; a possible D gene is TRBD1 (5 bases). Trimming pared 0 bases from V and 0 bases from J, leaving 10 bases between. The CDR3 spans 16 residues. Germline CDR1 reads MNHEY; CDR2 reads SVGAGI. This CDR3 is CASSYSRQFSTDTQYF. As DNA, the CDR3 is TGTGCCAGCAGTTACTCGAGACAGTTTAGCACAGATACGCAGTATTTT.

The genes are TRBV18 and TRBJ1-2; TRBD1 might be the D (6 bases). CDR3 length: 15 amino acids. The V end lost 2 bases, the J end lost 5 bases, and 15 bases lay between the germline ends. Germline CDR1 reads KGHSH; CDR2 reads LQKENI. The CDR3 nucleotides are TGTGCCAGCTCACCAGCAAGACAGGAGGTATATGGCTACACCTTC. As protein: CASSPARQEVYGYTF.

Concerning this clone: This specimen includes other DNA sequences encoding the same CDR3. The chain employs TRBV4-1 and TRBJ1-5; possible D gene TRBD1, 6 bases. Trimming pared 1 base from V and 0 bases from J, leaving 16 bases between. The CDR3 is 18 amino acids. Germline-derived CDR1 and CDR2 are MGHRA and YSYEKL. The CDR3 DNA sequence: TGCGCCAGCAGCCAAGGCTGGGGGCGGGTCAATAGCAATCAGCCCCAGCATTTT. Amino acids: CASSQGWGRVNSNQPQHF.

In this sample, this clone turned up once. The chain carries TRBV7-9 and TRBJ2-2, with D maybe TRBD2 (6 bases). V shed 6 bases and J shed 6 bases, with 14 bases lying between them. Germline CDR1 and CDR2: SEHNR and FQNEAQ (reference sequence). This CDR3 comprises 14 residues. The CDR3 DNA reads TGTGCCAGCAGTTTCCAACTAGCCTCCGGGGAGCTGTTTTTT. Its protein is CASSFQLASGELFF. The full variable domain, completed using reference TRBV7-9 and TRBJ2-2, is DTGVSQNPRHKITKRGQNVTFRCDPISEHNRLYWYRQTLGQGPEFLTYFQNEAQLEKSRLLSDRFSAERPKGSFSTLEIQRTEQGDSAMYLCASSFQLASGELFFGEGSRLTVL.